Listed below are T cell receptor beta chains from one sample, sequenced in a study of T cell repertoires in cytomegalovirus infection. TCRdb re-analysed the reads in MiXCR, keeping a single row per CDR3 protein. Here the sample spans about 140,000 distinct CDR3 sequences, more than 25% being singletons. No antigen has been assigned to these receptors. The input for sequencing was CD8+ T cells from cultured PBMCs, taken from culture after CMV antigen stimulation. The receptors come from a human donor in good health (CMV status not recorded). Some clones in this sample may be carry-over from other donors' samples. CDR3s include the opening cysteine and the closing phenylalanine or tryptophan. D genes are given only for firm matches. Rows may omit the clone size; those that give it use once, few, many or a size class.

j_call clone_size d_call v_call cdr3_nt cdr3_aa
TRBJ2-7 few NA TRBV6-8 TGTGCCAGCAGTTACGCAGGAACCTACGAGCAGTACTTC CASSYAGTYEQYF
TRBJ2-3 NA TRBD2 TRBV6-5 TGTGCCAGCAGTTACTCCGCCACTAGCGGGGGGGCCGCAGATACGCAGTATTTT CASSYSATSGGAADTQYF
TRBJ1-2 NA NA TRBV4-2 TGTGCCAGCAGCCCGGGGCTGGGTGGCTACACCTTC CASSPGLGGYTF
TRBJ2-5 many TRBD2 TRBV7-2 TGTGCCAGCAGCTCGGCGGGGGGCATCCAAGAGACCCAGTACTTC CASSSAGGIQETQYF
TRBJ2-1 many NA TRBV5-6 TGTGCCAGCAGCTCTACGGGTGAGGGGTCCTACAATGAGCAGTTCTTC CASSSTGEGSYNEQFF
TRBJ2-5 NA NA TRBV27 TGTGCCAGCAGTCTTCGACAGAACTACCAAGAGACCCAGTACTTC CASSLRQNYQETQYF
TRBJ1-5 NA NA TRBV27 TGTGCCAGCACCCCGGGGAGGGGGATCAATCAGCCCCAGCATTTT CASTPGRGINQPQHF
TRBJ2-3 NA NA TRBV3-1 TGTGCCAGCAGCCCCCGCGGGCGGGGTTCAGATACGCAGTATTTT CASSPRGRGSDTQYF
TRBJ1-2 NA NA TRBV27 TGTGCCAGCAGTTTTGGGTCAGGGTATGGCTACACCTTC CASSFGSGYGYTF
TRBJ2-1 NA TRBD2 TRBV27 TGTGCCAGCAGTTGGGGACTAGCGGGGGGGCTTGGGGAGCAGTTCTTC CASSWGLAGGLGEQFF
TRBJ2-7 NA NA TRBV7-6 TGTGCCAGCAGCTTAGAATCAGGGGAGCGCTACGAGCAGTACTTC CASSLESGERYEQYF
TRBJ2-7 NA TRBD2 TRBV5-4 TGTGCCAGCAGGCAACAACTAGCGGAGTCCTACGAGCAGTACTTC CASRQQLAESYEQYF